The 27 T cell receptor beta chains reported below all come from one sample, sequenced in a study of T cells in Graves' hyperthyroidism and ophthalmopathy. TCR beta CDR3 regions were amplified from RNA. RT-PCR in the first round (using the HTBI primer set) targeted the TCR CDR3. TCRdb reprocessed the multiplex PCR reads with MiXCR, giving one entry per CDR3 protein. The top ten hold roughly 8% of the sample, which has approximately 430,000 distinct CDR3 sequences, about a sixth seen once. The sequenced sample consisted of blood. These TCRs come from a woman younger than 35 with Graves' hyperthyroidism.

There are many counts of this clonotype. This rearrangement joins TRBV15 to TRBJ2-3; 9 nucleotides line up with TRBD2. Germline V gene lookup returns CDR1 LNHNV and CDR2 YYDKDF (reference sequence). The CDR3 consists of 15 residues. V shed 1 base, J shed 4 bases, and the junction held 3 bases outside the gene matches. This CDR3 is CATSRGLAVSDTQYF. The CDR3 coding sequence is TGTGCCACCAGCAGAGGACTAGCGGTTTCAGATACGCAGTATTTT.

This clonotype has at least ten counts. V is TRBV28 and J is TRBJ1-3, with D maybe TRBD1 (5 bases). The V and J ends lost 3 bases and 8 bases respectively, with 8 bases between them. CDR1 and CDR2 from the germline V gene are MDHEN and SYDVKM. The CDR3 extends over 12 amino acids. The CDR3 region has the DNA TGTGCCAGCAGTTTGGCGACAGACACCATATATTTT. Translating it yields CASSLATDTIYF.

In its sample, this clonotype was seen a few times. This chain connects TRBV9 to TRBJ2-6, with D perhaps TRBD1 or TRBD2 (5 bases each). The germline V gene encodes CDR1 SGDLS and CDR2 YYNGEE. V was shortened by 3 bases and J by 0 bases, with 13 bases between the two germline ends. The CDR3 has 17 residues. DNA of the CDR3: TGTGCCAGCAGCGCACCGGGACGGATCTCTGGGGCCAACGTCCTGACTTTC. Translated: CASSAPGRISGANVLTF.

With respect to this clonotype: A much larger clone is a single base away; this may be a read error. The CDR3 does not end in the conserved phenylalanine or tryptophan, so this is likely a read error. The CDR3 sequence is CASSEWTVNQPQHL. CDR3 DNA: TGTGCCAGCAGTGAATGGACAGTTAATCAGCCCCAGCATCTT. This chain links TRBV2 with TRBJ1-5; D may be TRBD1 (6 bases). V was cut by 2 bases and J by 4 bases, with 9 bases left in between. This CDR3 spans 14 amino acids. Germline CDR1 SNHLY, CDR2 FYNNEI.

This clonotype was recorded at least ten times. This rearrangement joins TRBV10-3 to TRBJ2-7; the D is unclear. Deletions cut 4 bases from V and 1 base from J, with 2 bases between. Looked up from germline, CDR1 is ENHRY and CDR2 is SYGVKD. The CDR3 loop spans 11 amino acids. The CDR3 nucleotides read TGTGCCATCAGTGGTTCCTACGAGCAGTACTTC. This gives the protein CAISGSYEQYF.

DNA of the CDR3: TGTGCCAGCACCGTGGGGGAGGTTAGCTATGGCTACACCTTC. It specifies CASTVGEVSYGYTF. This chain uses TRBV5-6 with TRBJ1-2; D might be TRBD1 (5 bases). The CDR3 runs 14 residues. The ends were cut back, 6 bases at V and 4 bases at J, with 16 bases in the middle. Germline V lookup: CDR1 SGHDT, CDR2 YYEEEE.

The chain couples TRBV24-1 to TRBJ2-3; 9 bases are shared with TRBD2. The V segment lost 1 base and the J segment 2 bases; nucleotides outside the gene matches: 6. The CDR3 runs 17 residues. Germline values: CDR1 KGHDR, CDR2 SFDVKD. The CDR3 DNA reads as TGTGCCACCAGTGATTTCTCTAGCGGGGCCCCCACAGATACGCAGTATTTT. Translating it yields CATSDFSSGAPTDTQYF.

This clonotype came up many times. V and J are TRBV5-1 and TRBJ2-1; D is uncertain. Germline loops: CDR1 SGHRS, CDR2 YFSETQ. The CDR3 has 16 residues. Trimming removed 6 bases from V and 1 base from J, with 17 bases in between. CDR3: CASTVQPSLSYNEQFF. The CDR3 nucleotides read TGCGCCAGCACCGTACAGCCTAGTTTATCCTACAATGAGCAGTTCTTC. Using reference TRBV5-1 and TRBJ2-1 for the parts outside the CDR3, the full variable domain is KAGVTQTPRYLIKTRGQQVTLSCSPISGHRSVSWYQQTPGQGLQFLFEYFSETQRNKGNFPGRFSGRQFSNSRSEMNVSTLELGDSALYLCASTVQPSLSYNEQFFGPGTRLTVL.

This clonotype was counted at least ten times. J is TRBJ2-5 and V is TRBV4-1, with D possibly being TRBD1 or TRBD2 (5 bases each). The CDR3 runs 16 residues. V was trimmed by 0 bases and J by 8 bases, leaving 19 bases between them. The V gene's germline CDR1 is MGHRA and CDR2 YSYEKL. CDR3 DNA sequence: TGCGCCAGCAGCCAAGACTATGGGACCGGGAAGGATACCCAGTACTTC. It encodes CASSQDYGTGKDTQYF.

This clonotype showed up many times. The chain is built from TRBV18 and TRBJ1-2, with TRBD1 matching 8 bases. Germline trimming cut 3 bases from V and 4 bases from J; bases unmatched to any gene: 4. This CDR3 spans 14 amino acids. Germline V gene sequence: CDR1 KGHSH, CDR2 LQKENI. The CDR3 is CASSPDRATYGYTF. The CDR3 coding sequence is TGTGCCAGCTCACCGGACAGGGCTACCTATGGCTACACCTTC.

This clonotype was detected ten times or more. V gene TRBV20-1 combines with J gene TRBJ2-5; 8 bases fit TRBD2. CDR3 length equals 14 residues. After removal of 3 bases from V and 5 bases from J, the junction contained 8 bases not matched to a gene. Looked up from germline, CDR1 is DFQATT and CDR2 is SNEGSKA (reference sequence). The CDR3, as DNA: TGCAGTGCTAGGGTTAGCGGGGAGGGGGAGACCCAGTACTTC. Its translation is CSARVSGEGETQYF.

The CDR3 loop is CASSLESMNTEAFF. The CDR3 nucleotides read TGCGCCAGCAGCTTGGAGTCAATGAACACTGAAGCTTTCTTT. The chain recombines TRBV5-1 with TRBJ1-1, with unresolved D. This CDR3 spans 14 amino acids. From germline, CDR1 is SGHRS and CDR2 YFSETQ. The V and J ends lost 0 bases and 0 bases respectively, with 6 bases between them. The whole variable domain, filled in from reference TRBV5-1 and TRBJ1-1, reads KAGVTQTPRYLIKTRGQQVTLSCSPISGHRSVSWYQQTPGQGLQFLFEYFSETQRNKGNFPGRFSGRQFSNSRSEMNVSTLELGDSALYLCASSLESMNTEAFFGQGTRLTVV.

This clonotype showed up many times. The chain couples TRBV20-1 to TRBJ2-1; TRBD2 matches at 10 bases. Unmatched junction bases numbered 9, after V lost 5 bases and J lost 8 bases. The germline V gene encodes CDR1 DFQATT and CDR2 SNEGSKA (reference sequence). CDR3 length: 14 amino acids. Here the CDR3 DNA reads TGCAGTGCTCAGCTAGCGGGGGCTTGGGATGAGCAGTTCTTC. It is translated as CSAQLAGAWDEQFF.

This clonotype was recorded many times. The genes are TRBV9 and TRBJ2-1, with D perhaps matching TRBD1 or TRBD2 (6 bases each). The CDR3 runs 15 residues. CDR1 SGDLS and CDR2 YYNGEE come from the germline V gene. Trimming stripped 2 bases from V and 1 base from J, with 10 bases between. The CDR3: CASSVGGESYNEQFF. The CDR3 DNA is TGTGCCAGCAGCGTCGGGGGCGAGTCCTACAATGAGCAGTTCTTC.

This clonotype was detected ten times or more. The rearrangement joins TRBV15 to TRBJ2-3; perhaps TRBD2 as D (5 bases). Germline V CDR1 and CDR2: LNHNV, YYDKDF (reference sequence). V was clipped by 2 bases and J by 7 bases, with 16 bases between them. The CDR3 runs 15 residues. CDR3 in DNA: TGTGCCACCAGCAGATCTTTTGTCCCGGGAAATACGCAGTATTTT. It is translated as CATSRSFVPGNTQYF.

The CDR3 DNA sequence: TGTGCCAGCAGCCCCCGCGGGGGCTCCAACCACGAGCAGTACTTC. It encodes CASSPRGGSNHEQYF. This rearrangement joins TRBV9 to TRBJ2-7; TRBD2 is a possible D gene (7 bases). V lost 4 bases and J 5 bases, leaving 19 bases between the germline ends. The CDR3 sequence is 15 residues long. The V gene's germline CDR1 is SGDLS and CDR2 YYNGEE.

The CDR3 nucleotides read TGTGCCAGCCGGAATGGGTTCTATGGCTACACCTTC. It encodes CASRNGFYGYTF. The chain joins TRBV27 to TRBJ1-2; D gene unclear. The CDR3 length is 12 residues. CDR1 and CDR2 (germline): MNHEY, SMNVEV (reference sequence). V gave up 8 bases and J gave up 4 bases, with 11 bases separating them.

This clonotype has ten or more counts. The V gene is TRBV5-8, the J gene TRBJ2-1, with 9 nucleotides matching TRBD2. CDR3 length equals 16 residues. Trimming cost V 0 bases and J 7 bases; bases outside gene matches: 8. CDR1 is SGHTS and CDR2 is YDEGEE in the germline V gene. CDR3 in DNA: TGTGCCAGCAGCTTGGTTCAAGCGGGGGGAAAGAATGAGCAGTTCTTC. Protein product: CASSLVQAGGKNEQFF. Full variable domain (outside the CDR3, taken from reference TRBV5-8 and TRBJ2-1): EAGVTQSPTHLIKTRGQQATLRCSPISGHTSVYWYQQALGLGLQFLLWYDEGEERNRGNFPPRFSGRQFPNYSSELNVNALELEDSALYLCASSLVQAGGKNEQFFGPGTRLTVL.

This clonotype was counted between two and nine times. The V gene is TRBV19, the J gene TRBJ2-1; tentative D call: TRBD2 (6 bases). This CDR3 is 16 amino acids long. The V gene's germline CDR1 is LNHDA and CDR2 SQIVND (reference sequence). V lost 4 bases to trimming and J lost 4 bases, with 17 bases between them. CDR3 loop: CASSRGSRGSYNEQFF. CDR3 DNA sequence: TGTGCCAGTAGTAGGGGCAGCCGGGGGAGTTACAATGAGCAGTTCTTC.

This clonotype was counted many times. The rearrangement joins TRBV20-1 to TRBJ2-5; no definite D call. The CDR3 consists of 13 residues. The germline V and J ends were trimmed by 3 bases and 0 bases, with 8 bases remaining between them. The germline CDR1 and CDR2 sequences are DFQATT and SNEGSKA (reference sequence). CDR3 in amino acids: CSASNLYQETQYF. DNA of the CDR3: TGCAGTGCTAGTAATTTGTACCAAGAGACCCAGTACTTC.

In this sample, this clonotype turned up many times. V usage is TRBV7-8 and J usage is TRBJ1-5; D ambiguous. Germline loops: CDR1 SGHVS, CDR2 FQNEAQ. The CDR3 runs 20 residues. The V and J ends lost 4 bases and 2 bases respectively, with 27 bases between them. This chain's CDR3 is CASSSSGGGFRVGGNQPQHF. Here the CDR3 DNA reads TGTGCCAGCAGCTCCTCAGGCGGTGGATTCCGGGTTGGAGGCAATCAGCCCCAGCATTTT.

This clonotype has only a few counts. J is TRBJ1-4 and V is TRBV20-1; the match to TRBD1 covers 8 bases. V gave up 6 bases and J gave up 0 bases; unmatched junction bases: 6. The germline V gene encodes CDR1 DFQATT and CDR2 SNEGSKA (reference sequence). This CDR3 has 15 amino acids. CDR3 sequence: CSAGQAIATNEKLFF. The DNA for the CDR3 is TGCAGTGCGGGACAGGCGATTGCAACTAATGAAAAACTGTTTTTT.

This rearrangement joins TRBV7-9 to TRBJ2-1, with 11 nucleotides matching TRBD2. With V trimmed by 5 bases and J by 3 bases, 9 bases remained unmatched. The CDR3 contains 17 residues. CDR1 is SEHNR and CDR2 is FQNEAQ in the germline V gene (reference sequence). The DNA of the CDR3 is TGTGCCAGCAGCGGACACTTAGCGGGAGGGGGCTACAATGAGCAGTTCTTC. Translation: CASSGHLAGGGYNEQFF.

This clonotype was seen many times. This chain links TRBV12-3 or TRBV12-4 with TRBJ2-1, with TRBD1 matching 7 bases. V lost 7 bases and J lost 7; bases outside the gene matches: 13. The CDR3 spans 15 residues. The CDR3 here is CASIGDSSGVNEQFF. The CDR3 coding sequence is TGTGCCAGCATTGGGGACAGTTCCGGGGTGAATGAGCAGTTCTTC.

This clonotype was counted ten times or more. The chain recombines TRBV2 with TRBJ1-5, with TRBD1 identical over 7 bases. CDR3 size: 16 residues. The germline V gene encodes CDR1 SNHLY and CDR2 FYNNEI. Trimming at V came to 4 bases and at J to 4 bases, leaving 10 bases not matched to a gene. In nucleotides, the CDR3 is TGTGCCAGCAGTGGAATAAGGGGGCCAGATAATCAGCCCCAGCATTTT. It encodes CASSGIRGPDNQPQHF.

This clonotype was counted at least ten times. The gene calls are TRBV7-2 and TRBJ2-1; 10 bases align to TRBD2. This CDR3 has 16 residues. Germline trimming cut 5 bases from V and 4 bases from J; bases unmatched to any gene: 8. Germline CDR1 is SGHTA and CDR2 is FQGNSA. The CDR3 region is CASSQGLAGAYNEQFF. The CDR3 region has the DNA TGTGCCAGCAGCCAGGGGCTAGCGGGGGCTTACAATGAGCAGTTCTTC.

This clonotype was seen many times. CDR3 DNA sequence: TGTGCCAGCAGTCTAGCGGGGGGGGACCTTTACGAGCAGTACTTC. Amino acids: CASSLAGGDLYEQYF. The genes are TRBV27 and TRBJ2-7; 12 bases line up with TRBD2. Germline-derived CDR1 and CDR2 are MNHEY and SMNVEV (reference sequence). This CDR3 is built from 15 residues. V dropped 5 bases and J dropped 4; count of bases not matched to a gene: 6.